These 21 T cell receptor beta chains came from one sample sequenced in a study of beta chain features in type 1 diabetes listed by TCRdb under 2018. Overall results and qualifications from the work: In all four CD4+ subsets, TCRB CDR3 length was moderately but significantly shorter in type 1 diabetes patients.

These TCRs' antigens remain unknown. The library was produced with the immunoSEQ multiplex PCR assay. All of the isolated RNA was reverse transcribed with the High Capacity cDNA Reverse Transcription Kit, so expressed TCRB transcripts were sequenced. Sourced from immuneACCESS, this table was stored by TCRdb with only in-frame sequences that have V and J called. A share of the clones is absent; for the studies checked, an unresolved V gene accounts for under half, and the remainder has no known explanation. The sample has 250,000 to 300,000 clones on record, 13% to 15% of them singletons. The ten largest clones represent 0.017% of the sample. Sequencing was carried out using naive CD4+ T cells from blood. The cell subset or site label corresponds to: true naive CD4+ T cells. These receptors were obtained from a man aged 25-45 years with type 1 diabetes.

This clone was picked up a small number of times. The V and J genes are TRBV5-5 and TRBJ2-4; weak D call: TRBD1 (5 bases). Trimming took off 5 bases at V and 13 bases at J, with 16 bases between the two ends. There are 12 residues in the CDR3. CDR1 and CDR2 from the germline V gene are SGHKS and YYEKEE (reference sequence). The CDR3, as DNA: TGTGCCAGCAGGTTAGACAGCGCCAAACAGTACTTC. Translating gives CASRLDSAKQYF.

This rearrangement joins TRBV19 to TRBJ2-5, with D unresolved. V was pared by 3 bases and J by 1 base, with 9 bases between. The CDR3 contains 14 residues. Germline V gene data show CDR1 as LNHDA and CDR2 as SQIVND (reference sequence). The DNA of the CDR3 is TGTGCCAGTAGTATTGGCAGGTCCCAAGAGACCCAGTACTTC. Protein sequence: CASSIGRSQETQYF.

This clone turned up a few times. The CDR3: CASSTLAGNSYEQYF. CDR3 DNA: TGTGCCAGCAGTACCCTAGCGGGCAACTCCTACGAGCAGTACTTC. This chain uses TRBV6-1 with TRBJ2-7, with TRBD2 matching 8 bases. Germline values: CDR1 MNHNS, CDR2 SASEGT. Unmatched junction bases numbered 6, after V lost 5 bases and J lost 0 bases. The CDR3 totals 15 residues.

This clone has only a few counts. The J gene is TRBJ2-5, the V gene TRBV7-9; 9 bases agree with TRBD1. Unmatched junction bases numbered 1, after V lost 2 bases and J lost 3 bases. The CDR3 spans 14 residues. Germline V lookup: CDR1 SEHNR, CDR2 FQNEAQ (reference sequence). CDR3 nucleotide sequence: TGTGCCAGCAGCTTACGGGACAGGGAAGAGACCCAGTACTTC. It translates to CASSLRDREETQYF.

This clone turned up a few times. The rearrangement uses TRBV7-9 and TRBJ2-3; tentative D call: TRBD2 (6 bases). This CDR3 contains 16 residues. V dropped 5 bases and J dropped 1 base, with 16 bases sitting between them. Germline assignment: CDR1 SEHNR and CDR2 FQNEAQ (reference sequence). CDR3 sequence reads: CASSPGTSGGTDTQYF. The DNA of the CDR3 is TGTGCCAGCAGCCCAGGCACATCGGGGGGCACAGATACGCAGTATTTT.

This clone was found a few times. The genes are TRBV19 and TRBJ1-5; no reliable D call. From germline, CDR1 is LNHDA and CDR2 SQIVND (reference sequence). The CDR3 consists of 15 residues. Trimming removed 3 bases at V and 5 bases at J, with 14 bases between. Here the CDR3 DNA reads TGTGCCAGTAGTATCGGCATGCAGGCCGATCAGCCCCAGCATTTT. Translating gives CASSIGMQADQPQHF.

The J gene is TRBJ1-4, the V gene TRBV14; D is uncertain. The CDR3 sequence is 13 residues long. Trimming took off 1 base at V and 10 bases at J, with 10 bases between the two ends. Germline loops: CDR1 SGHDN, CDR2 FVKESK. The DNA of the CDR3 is TGTGCCAGCAGCCAAGCGACTGTTAGAAAACTGTTTTTT. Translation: CASSQATVRKLFF.

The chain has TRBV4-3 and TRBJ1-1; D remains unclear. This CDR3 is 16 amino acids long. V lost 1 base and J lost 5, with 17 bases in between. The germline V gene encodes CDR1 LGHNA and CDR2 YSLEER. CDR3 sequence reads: CASSQAVGGRETEAFF. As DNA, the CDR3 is TGCGCCAGCAGCCAAGCCGTCGGCGGCCGGGAGACTGAAGCTTTCTTT.

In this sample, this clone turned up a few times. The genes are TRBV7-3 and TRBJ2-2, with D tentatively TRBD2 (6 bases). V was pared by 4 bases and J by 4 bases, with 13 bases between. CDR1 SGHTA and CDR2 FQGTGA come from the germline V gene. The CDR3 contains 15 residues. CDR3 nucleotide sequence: TGTGCCAGCAGCTCCAGACCGCGGGGCACCGGGGAGCTGTTTTTT. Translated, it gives CASSSRPRGTGELFF.

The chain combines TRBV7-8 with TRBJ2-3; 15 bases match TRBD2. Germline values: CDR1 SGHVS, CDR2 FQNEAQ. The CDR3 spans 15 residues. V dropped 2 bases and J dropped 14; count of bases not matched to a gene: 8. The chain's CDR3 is CASSLYGLAGGWSYF. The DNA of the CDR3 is TGTGCCAGCAGCTTATACGGACTAGCGGGAGGGTGGTCGTATTTT.

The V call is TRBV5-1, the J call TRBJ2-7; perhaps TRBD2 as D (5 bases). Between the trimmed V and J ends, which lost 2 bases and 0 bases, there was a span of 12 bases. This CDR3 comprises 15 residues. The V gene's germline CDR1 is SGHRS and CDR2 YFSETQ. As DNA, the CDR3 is TGCGCCAGCAGCTTACTGACTACCAACTCCTACGAGCAGTACTTC. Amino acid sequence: CASSLLTTNSYEQYF.

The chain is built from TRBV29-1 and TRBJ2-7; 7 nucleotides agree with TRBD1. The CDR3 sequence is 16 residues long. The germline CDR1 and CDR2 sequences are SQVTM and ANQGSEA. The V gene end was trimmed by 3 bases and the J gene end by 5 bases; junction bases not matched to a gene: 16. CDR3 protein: CSVETQSTGSKDEQYF. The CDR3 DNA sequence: TGCAGCGTTGAGACCCAATCGACAGGGTCGAAGGACGAGCAGTACTTC.

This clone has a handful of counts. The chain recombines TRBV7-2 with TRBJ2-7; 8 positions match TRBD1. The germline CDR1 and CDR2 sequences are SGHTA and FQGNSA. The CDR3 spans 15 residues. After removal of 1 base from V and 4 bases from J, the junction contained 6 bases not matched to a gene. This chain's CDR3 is CASSLGTGRDYEQYF. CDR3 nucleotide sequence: TGTGCCAGCAGCTTAGGGACAGGGAGAGATTACGAGCAGTACTTC.

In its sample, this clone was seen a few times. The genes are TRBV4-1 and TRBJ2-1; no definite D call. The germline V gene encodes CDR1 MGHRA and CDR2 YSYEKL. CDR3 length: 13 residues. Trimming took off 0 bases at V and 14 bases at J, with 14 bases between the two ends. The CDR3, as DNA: TGCGCCAGCAGCCAAGAAGCCATTCCCCCGAAGTTCTTC. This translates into CASSQEAIPPKFF.

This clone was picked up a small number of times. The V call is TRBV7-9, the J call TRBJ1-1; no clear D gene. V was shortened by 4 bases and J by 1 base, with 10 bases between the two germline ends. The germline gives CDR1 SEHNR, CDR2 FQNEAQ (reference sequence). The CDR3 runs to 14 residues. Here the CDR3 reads CASSSERRNTEAFF. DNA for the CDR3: TGTGCCAGCAGCTCAGAGCGGAGGAACACTGAAGCTTTCTTT.

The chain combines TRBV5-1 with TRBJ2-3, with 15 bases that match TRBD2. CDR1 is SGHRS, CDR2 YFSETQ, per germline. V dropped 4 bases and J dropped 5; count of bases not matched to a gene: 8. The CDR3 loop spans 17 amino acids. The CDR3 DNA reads TGCGCCAGCAGCAGAGGACTAGCGGGAGGGCCAAGAGATACGCAGTATTTT. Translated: CASSRGLAGGPRDTQYF.

CDR3 protein: CASTTGGARYGYTF. For the CDR3, the DNA is TGCGCCAGCACCACCGGGGGGGCTCGCTATGGCTACACCTTC. The rearrangement links TRBV5-1 to TRBJ1-2; the D gene is possibly TRBD1 (6 bases). Trimming left V 6 bases short and J 4 bases short, with 16 bases between. This CDR3 spans 14 amino acids. Germline V gene data show CDR1 as SGHRS and CDR2 as YFSETQ.

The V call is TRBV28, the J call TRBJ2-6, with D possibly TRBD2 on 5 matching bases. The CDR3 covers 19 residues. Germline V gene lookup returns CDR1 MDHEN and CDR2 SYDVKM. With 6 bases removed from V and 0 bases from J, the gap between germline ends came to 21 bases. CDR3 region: CASSRTRDTLGSGANVLTF. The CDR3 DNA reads TGTGCCAGCAGCCGCACCCGGGATACCCTTGGCTCTGGGGCCAACGTCCTGACTTTC. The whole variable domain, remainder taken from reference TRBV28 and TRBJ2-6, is DVKVTQSSRYLVKRTGEKVFLECVQDMDHENMFWYRQDPGLGLRLIYFSYDVKMKEKGDIPEGYSVSREKKERFSLILESASTNQTSMYLCASSRTRDTLGSGANVLTFGAGSRLTVL.

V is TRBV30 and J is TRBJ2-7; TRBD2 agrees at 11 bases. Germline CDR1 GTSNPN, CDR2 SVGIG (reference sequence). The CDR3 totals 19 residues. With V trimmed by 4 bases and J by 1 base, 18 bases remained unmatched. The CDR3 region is CAWTQIAGGPVFSSYEQYF. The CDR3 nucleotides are TGTGCCTGGACCCAAATAGCGGGAGGGCCGGTATTCTCTTCCTACGAGCAGTACTTC.

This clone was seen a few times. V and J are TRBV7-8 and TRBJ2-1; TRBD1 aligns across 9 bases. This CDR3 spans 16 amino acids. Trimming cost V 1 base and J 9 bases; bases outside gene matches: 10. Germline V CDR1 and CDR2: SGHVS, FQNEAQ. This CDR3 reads CASSLETGGGGGEQFF. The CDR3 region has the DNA TGTGCCAGCAGCTTAGAAACAGGGGGCGGAGGGGGTGAGCAGTTCTTC.

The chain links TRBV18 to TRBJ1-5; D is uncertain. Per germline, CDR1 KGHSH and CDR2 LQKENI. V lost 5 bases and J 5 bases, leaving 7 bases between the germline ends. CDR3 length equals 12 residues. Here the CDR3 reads CASSNGDQPQHF. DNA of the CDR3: TGTGCCAGCTCAAACGGGGATCAGCCCCAGCATTTT. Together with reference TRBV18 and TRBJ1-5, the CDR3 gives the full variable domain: NAGVMQNPRHLVRRRGQEARLRCSPMKGHSHVYWYRQLPEEGLKFMVYLQKENIIDESGMPKERFSAEFPKEGPSILRIQQVVRGDSAAYFCASSNGDQPQHFGDGTRLSIL.